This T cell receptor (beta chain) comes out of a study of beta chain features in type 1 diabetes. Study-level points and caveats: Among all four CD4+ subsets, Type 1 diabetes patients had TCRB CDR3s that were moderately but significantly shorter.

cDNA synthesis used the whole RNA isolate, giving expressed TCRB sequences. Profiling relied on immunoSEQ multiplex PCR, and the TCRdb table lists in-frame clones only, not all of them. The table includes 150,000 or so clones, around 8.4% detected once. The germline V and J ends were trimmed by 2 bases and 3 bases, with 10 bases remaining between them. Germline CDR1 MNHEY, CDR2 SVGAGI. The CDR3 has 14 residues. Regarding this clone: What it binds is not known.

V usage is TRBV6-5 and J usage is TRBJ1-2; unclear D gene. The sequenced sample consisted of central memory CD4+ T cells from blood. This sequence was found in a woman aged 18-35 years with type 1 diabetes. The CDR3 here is CASSYTYGDYGYTF. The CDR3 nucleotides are TGTGCCAGCAGTTACACATACGGGGACTATGGCTACACCTTC.